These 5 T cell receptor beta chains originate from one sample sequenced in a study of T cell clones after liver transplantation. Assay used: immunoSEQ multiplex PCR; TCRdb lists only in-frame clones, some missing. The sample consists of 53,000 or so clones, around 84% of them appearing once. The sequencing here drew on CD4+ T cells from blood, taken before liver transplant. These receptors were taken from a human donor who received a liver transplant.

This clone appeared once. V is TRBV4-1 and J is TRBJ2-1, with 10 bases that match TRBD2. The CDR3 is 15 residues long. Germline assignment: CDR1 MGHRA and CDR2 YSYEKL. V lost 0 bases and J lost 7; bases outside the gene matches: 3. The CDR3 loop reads CASSQEAGGRNEQFF. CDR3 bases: TGCGCCAGCAGCCAAGAAGCGGGGGGGCGGAATGAGCAGTTCTTC.

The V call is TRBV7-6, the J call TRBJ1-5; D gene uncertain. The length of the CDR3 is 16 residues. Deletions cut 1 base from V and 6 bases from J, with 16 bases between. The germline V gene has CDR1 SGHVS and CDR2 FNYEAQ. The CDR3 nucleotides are TGTGCCAGCAGCTTAGGAGTGGGTTCGGACGGTCAGCCCCAGCATTTT. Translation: CASSLGVGSDGQPQHF. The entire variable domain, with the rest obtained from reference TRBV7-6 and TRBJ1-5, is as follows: GAGVSQSPRYKVTKRGQDVALRCDPISGHVSLYWYRQALGQGPEFLTYFNYEAQQDKSGLPNDRFSAERPEGSISTLTIQRTEQRDSAMYRCASSLGVGSDGQPQHFGDGTRLSIL.

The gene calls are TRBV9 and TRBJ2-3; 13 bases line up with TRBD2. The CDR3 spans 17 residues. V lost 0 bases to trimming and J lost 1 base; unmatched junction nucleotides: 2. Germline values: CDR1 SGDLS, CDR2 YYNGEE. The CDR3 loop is CASSVVTSGGGTDTQYF. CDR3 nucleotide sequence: TGTGCCAGCAGCGTAGTAACTAGCGGGGGGGGCACAGATACGCAGTATTTT.

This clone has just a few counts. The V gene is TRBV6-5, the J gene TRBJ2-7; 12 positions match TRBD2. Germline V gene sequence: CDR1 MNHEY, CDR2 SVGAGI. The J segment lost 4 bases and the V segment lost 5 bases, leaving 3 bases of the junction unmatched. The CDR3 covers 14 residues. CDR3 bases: TGTGCCAGCAGTCTTCTAGCGGGAGGGTACGAGCAGTACTTC. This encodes CASSLLAGGYEQYF.

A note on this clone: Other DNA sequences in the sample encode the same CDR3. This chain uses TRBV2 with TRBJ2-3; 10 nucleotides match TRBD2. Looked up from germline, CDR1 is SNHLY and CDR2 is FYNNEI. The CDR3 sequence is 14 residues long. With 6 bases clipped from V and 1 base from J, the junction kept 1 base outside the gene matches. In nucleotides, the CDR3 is TGTGCCAGCAGCGGGACTAGCGGCACAGATACGCAGTATTTT. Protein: CASSGTSGTDTQYF.